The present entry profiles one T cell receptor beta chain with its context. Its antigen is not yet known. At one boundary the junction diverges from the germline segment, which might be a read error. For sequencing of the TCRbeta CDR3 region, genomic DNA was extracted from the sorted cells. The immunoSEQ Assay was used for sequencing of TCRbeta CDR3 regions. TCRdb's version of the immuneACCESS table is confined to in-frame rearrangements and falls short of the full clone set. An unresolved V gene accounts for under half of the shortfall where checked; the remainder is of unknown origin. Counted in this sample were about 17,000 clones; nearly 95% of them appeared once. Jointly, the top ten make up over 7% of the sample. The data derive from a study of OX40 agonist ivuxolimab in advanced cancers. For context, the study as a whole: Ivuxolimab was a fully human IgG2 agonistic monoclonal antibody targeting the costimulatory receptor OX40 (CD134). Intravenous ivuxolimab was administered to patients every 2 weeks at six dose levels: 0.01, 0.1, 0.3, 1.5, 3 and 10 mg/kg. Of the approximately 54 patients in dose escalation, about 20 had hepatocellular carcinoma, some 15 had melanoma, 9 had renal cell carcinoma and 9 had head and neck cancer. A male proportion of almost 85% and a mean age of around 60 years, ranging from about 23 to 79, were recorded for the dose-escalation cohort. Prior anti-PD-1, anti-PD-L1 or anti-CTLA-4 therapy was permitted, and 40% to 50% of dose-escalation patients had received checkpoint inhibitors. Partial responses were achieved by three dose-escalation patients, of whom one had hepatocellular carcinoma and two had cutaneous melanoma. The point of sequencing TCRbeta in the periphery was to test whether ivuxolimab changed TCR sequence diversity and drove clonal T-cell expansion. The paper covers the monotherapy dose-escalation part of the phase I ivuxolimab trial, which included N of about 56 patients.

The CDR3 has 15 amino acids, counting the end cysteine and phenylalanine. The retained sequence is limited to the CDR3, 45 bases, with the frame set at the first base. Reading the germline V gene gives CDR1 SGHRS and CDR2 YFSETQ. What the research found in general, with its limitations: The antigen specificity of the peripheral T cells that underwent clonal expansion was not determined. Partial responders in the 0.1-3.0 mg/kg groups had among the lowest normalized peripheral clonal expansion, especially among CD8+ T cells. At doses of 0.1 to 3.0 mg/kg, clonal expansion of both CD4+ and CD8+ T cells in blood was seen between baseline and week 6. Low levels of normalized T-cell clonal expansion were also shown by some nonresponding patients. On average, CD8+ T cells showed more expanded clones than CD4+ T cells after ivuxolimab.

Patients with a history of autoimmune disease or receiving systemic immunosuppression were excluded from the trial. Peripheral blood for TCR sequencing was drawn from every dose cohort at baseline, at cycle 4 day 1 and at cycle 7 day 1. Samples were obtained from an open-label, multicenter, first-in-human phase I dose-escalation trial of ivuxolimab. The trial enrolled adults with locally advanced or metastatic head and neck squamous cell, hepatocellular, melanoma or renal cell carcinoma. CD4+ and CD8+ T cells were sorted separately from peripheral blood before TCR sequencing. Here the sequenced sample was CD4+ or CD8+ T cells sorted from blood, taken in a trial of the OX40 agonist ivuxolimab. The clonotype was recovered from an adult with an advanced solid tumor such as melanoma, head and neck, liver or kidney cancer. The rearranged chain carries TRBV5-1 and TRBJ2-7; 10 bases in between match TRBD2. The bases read TGCGCCAGCGGCTTGGGGACTAGCGCTACCTACGAGCAGTACTTC. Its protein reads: CASGLGTSATYEQYF.